The entry that follows covers one T cell receptor beta chain sequence. The target antigen is unknown. This record comes from a study of identical twins. Study results and caveats: Conclusions relied on cross-sectional statistical analysis, not following the same donors.

Germline CDR1 is SGHAT and CDR2 is FQNNGV. The CDR3 runs 13 residues. Trimming took off 1 base at V and 5 bases at J, with 8 bases between the two ends. Template switching supplied a universal primer site; unique molecular identifiers were carried on the cDNA. TCRdb independently ran MiXCR on the 5' RACE reads; one entry per CDR3 protein. Of roughly 1.6 million distinct CDR3 sequences in the sample, about 31% are singletons; the top ten hold 0.27%. The receptor was isolated from a newborn girl in good health. The rearrangement links TRBV11-2 to TRBJ2-5, with D perhaps matching TRBD2 (6 bases). The sample consisted of cord blood. CDR3 loop: CASSLGGIETQYF. In DNA, the CDR3 is TGTGCCAGCAGCTTAGGCGGGATTGAGACCCAGTACTTC.